This T cell receptor beta chain was identified during a study of cytomegalovirus exposure and HLA in healthy donors. Study in general: Genotyping showed roughly 86% of over 350 donors falling in the Caucasian-associated ancestry cluster.

Findings and limits, study-wide: Researchers reported from a later analysis that most CMV-associated TCR beta chains appeared HLA-restricted. Relative to equally common others, HLA-associated TCR beta chains showed greater clonal expansion in a later analysis.

The germline gives CDR1 WNHNN, CDR2 SYGVQD (reference sequence). Trimming removed 4 bases at V and 6 bases at J, with 16 bases between. This CDR3 contains 14 residues. Sampled while nominally healthy, donors likely had unrecorded immune exposures. With 60 Vbeta and 13 Jbeta primers, the PCR was carried out. Data came from immunoSEQ multiplex PCR; TCRdb stores just in-frame clones and leaves some out. The repertoire holds about 150,000 clones, around three quarters seen once, with approximately 7% in the top ten. About this clone: Its cognate antigen is unknown.

The sequenced sample consisted of PBMCs. The chain links TRBV10-1 to TRBJ2-7; perhaps TRBD2 as D (6 bases). The TCR was taken from a man aged 35-49 years in good health and CMV-seropositive. The CDR3 DNA reads as TGCGCCAGCAGTGCGATAACTAGCTGGGCCGAGCAGTACTTC. Protein product: CASSAITSWAEQYF.